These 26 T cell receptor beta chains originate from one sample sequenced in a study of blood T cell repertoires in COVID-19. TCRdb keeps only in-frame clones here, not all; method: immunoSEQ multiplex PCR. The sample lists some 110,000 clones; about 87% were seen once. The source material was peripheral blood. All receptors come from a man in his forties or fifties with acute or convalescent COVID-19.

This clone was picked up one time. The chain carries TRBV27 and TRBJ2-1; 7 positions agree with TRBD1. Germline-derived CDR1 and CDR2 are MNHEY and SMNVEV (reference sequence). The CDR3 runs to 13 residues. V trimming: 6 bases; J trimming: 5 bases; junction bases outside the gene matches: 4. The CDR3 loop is CASSPTGNNEQFF. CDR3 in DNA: TGTGCCAGCAGCCCGACAGGGAACAATGAGCAGTTCTTC.

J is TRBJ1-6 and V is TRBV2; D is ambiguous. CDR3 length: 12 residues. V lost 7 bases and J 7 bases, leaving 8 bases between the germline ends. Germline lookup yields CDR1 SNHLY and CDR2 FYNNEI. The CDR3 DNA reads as TGTGCCAGCAAGCGAGAAAATTCACCCCTCCACTTT. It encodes CASKRENSPLHF.

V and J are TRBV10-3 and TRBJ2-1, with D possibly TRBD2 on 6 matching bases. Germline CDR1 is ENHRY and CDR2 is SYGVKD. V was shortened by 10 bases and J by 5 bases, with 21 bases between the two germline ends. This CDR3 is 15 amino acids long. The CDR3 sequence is CATHAGPPNDNEQFF. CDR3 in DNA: TGTGCCACTCACGCGGGGCCCCCCAACGACAATGAGCAGTTCTTC.

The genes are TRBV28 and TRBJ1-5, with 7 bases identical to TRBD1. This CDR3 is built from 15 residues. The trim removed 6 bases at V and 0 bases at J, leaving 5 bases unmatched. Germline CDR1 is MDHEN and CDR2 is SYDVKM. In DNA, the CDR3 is TGTGCCAGCAGAGGACAGGTCTATAGCAATCAGCCCCAGCATTTT. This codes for CASRGQVYSNQPQHF.

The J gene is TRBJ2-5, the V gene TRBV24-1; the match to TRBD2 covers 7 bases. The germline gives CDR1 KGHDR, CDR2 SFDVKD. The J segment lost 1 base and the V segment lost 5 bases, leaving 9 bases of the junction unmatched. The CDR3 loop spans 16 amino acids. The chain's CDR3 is CATSAGIAGSQETQYF. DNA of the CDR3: TGTGCCACCAGTGCAGGGATAGCGGGTAGCCAAGAGACCCAGTACTTC.

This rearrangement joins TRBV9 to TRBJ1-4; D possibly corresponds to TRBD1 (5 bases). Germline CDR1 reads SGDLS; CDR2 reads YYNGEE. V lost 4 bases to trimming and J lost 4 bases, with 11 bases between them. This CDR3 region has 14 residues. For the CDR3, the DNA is TGTGCCAGCAGCCGACCCGGGGGTAATGAAAAACTGTTTTTT. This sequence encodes CASSRPGGNEKLFF.

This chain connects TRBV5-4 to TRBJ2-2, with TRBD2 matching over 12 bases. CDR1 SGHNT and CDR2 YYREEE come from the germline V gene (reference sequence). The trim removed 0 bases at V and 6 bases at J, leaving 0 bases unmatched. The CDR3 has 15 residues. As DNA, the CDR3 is TGTGCCAGCAGCTTGGGACTAGCGGGAGCCGGGGAGCTGTTTTTT. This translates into CASSLGLAGAGELFF. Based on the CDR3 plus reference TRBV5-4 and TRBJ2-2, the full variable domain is ETGVTQSPTHLIKTRGQQVTLRCSSQSGHNTVSWYQQALGQGPQFIFQYYREEENGRGNFPPRFSGLQFPNYSSELNVNALELDDSALYLCASSLGLAGAGELFFGEGSRLTVL.

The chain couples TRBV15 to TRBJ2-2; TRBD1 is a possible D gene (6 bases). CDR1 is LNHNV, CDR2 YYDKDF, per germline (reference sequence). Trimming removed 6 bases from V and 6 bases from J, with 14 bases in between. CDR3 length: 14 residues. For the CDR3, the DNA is TGTGCCACCAGACACGCACAGGGCGCCGGGGAGCTGTTTTTT. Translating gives CATRHAQGAGELFF. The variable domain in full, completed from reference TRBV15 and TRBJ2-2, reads DAMVIQNPRYQVTQFGKPVTLSCSQTLNHNVMYWYQQKSSQAPKLLFHYYDKDFNNEADTPDNFQSRRPNTSFCFLDIRSPGLGDTAMYLCATRHAQGAGELFFGEGSRLTVL.

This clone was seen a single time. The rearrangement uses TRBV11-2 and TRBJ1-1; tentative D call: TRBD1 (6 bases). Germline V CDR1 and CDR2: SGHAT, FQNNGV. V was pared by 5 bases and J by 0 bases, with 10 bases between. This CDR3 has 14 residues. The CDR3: CASSQDRLNTEAFF. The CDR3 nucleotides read TGTGCCAGCAGCCAGGACAGATTGAACACTGAAGCTTTCTTT.

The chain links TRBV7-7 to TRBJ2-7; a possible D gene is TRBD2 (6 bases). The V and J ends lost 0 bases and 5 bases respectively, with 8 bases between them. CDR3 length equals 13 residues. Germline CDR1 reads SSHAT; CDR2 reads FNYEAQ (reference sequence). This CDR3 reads CASSLARGNEQYF. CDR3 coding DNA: TGTGCCAGCAGCTTAGCGCGGGGTAACGAGCAGTACTTC.

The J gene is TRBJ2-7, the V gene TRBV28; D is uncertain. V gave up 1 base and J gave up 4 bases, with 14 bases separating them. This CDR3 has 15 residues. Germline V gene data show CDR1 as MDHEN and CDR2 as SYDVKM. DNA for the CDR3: TGTGCCAGCAGTTTATTCCCCGGCGAACTATACGAGCAGTACTTC. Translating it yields CASSLFPGELYEQYF.

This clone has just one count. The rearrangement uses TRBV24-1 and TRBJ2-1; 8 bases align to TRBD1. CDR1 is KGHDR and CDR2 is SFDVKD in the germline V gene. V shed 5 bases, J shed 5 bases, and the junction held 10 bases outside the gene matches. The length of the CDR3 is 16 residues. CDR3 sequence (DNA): TGTGCCACCAGTGGGTGGGGCAGGGGGCCGCACAATGAGCAGTTCTTC. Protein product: CATSGWGRGPHNEQFF.

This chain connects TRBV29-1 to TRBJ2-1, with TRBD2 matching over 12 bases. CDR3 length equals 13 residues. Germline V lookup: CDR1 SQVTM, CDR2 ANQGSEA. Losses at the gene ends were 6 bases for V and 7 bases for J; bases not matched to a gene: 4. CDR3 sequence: CSVATSGSNEQFF. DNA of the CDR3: TGCAGCGTGGCGACTAGCGGGAGTAATGAGCAGTTCTTC.

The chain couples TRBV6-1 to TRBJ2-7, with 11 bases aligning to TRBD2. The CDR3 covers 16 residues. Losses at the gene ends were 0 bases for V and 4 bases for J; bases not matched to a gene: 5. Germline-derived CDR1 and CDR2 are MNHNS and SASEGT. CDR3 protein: CASSEAVAGGGYEQYF. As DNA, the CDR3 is TGTGCCAGCAGTGAAGCGGTAGCGGGAGGGGGATACGAGCAGTACTTC.

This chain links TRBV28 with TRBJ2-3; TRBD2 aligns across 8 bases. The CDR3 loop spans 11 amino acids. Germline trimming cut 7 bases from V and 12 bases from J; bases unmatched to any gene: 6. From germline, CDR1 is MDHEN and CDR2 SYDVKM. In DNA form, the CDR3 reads TGTGCCAGCAAGTTGAGCGGGAGTCAGTATTTT. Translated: CASKLSGSQYF.

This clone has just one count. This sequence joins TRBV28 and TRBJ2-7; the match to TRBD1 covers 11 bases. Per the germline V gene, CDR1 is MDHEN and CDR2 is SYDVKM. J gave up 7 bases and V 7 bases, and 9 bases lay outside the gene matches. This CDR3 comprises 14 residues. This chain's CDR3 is CASTSDRGLKEQYF. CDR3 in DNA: TGTGCCAGCACATCGGACAGGGGGCTAAAGGAGCAGTACTTC.

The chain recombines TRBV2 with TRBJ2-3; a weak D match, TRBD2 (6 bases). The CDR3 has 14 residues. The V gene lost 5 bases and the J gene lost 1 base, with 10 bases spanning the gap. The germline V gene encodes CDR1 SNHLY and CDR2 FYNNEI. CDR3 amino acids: CASSLGLRTDTQYF. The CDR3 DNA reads TGTGCCAGCAGTCTGGGACTCCGCACAGATACGCAGTATTTT. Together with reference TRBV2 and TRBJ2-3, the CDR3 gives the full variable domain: EPEVTQTPSHQVTQMGQEVILRCVPISNHLYFYWYRQILGQKVEFLVSFYNNEISEKSEIFDDQFSVERPDGSNFTLKIRSTKLEDSAMYFCASSLGLRTDTQYFGPGTRLTVL.

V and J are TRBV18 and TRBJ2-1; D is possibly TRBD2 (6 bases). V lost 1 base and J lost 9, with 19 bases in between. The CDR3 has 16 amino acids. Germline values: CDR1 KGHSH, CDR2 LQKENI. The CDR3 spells CASSPQSQAGTGEQFF. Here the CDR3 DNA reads TGTGCCAGCTCACCACAATCTCAGGCGGGGACGGGTGAGCAGTTCTTC.

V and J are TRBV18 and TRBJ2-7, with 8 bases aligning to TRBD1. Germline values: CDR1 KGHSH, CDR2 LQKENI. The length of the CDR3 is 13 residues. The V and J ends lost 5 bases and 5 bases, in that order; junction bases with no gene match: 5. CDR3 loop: CASSVTTGDEQYF. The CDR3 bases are TGTGCCAGCTCAGTAACGACAGGGGACGAGCAGTACTTC.

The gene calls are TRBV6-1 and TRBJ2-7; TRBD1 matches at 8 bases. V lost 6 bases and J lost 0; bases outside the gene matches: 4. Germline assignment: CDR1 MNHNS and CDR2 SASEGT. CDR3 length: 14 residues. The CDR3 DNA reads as TGTGCCAGCAGGCCAGGGGGCCCCTCCTACGAGCAGTACTTC. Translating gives CASRPGGPSYEQYF.

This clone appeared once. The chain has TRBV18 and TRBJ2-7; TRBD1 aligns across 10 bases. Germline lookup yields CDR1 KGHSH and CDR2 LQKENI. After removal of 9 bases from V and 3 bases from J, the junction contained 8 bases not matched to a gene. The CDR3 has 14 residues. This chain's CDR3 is CASKGTGEIYEQYF. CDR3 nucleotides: TGTGCCAGTAAGGGGACAGGGGAAATCTACGAGCAGTACTTC.

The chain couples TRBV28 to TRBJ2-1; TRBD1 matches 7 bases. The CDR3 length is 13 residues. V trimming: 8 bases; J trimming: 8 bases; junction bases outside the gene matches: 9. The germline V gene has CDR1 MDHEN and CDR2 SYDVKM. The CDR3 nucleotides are TGTGCCAGCCTATCTAGGGGGCTTTATGAGCAGTTCTTC. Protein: CASLSRGLYEQFF.

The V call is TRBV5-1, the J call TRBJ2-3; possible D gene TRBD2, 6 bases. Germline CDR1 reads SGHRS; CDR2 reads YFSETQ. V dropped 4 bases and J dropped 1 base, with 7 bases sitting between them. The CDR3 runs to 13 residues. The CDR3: CASSGTGTDTQYF. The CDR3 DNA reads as TGCGCCAGCAGCGGGACTGGCACAGATACGCAGTATTTT.

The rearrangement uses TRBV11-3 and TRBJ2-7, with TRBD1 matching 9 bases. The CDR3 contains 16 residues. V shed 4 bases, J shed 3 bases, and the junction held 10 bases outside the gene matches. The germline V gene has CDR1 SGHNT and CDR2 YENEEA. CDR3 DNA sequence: TGTGCCAGCAGCTCACGGACCGGGACAGGGTACTACGAGCAGTACTTC. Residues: CASSSRTGTGYYEQYF.

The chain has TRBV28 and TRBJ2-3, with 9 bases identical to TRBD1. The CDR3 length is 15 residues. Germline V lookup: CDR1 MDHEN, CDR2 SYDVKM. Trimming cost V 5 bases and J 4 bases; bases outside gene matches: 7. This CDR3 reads CASSNPGQGADTQYF. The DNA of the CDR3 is TGTGCCAGCAGTAACCCGGGACAGGGTGCAGATACGCAGTATTTT.

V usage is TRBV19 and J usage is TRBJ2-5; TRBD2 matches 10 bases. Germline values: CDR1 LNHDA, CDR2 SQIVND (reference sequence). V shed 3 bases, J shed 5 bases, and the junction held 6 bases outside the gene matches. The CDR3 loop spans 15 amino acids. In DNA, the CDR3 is TGTGCCAGTAGTATCCGGCCGGGACTAGCGGAGACCCAGTACTTC. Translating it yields CASSIRPGLAETQYF.